The T cell receptor beta chain described here comes from a study of early T cells in non-severe SARS-CoV-2 infection. For the study at large: Alpha and beta chains were unpaired, from unsorted whole-blood bulk RNA.

Study findings and constraints: Matching results from VDJdb favored anti-spike CD8 responses, leaving private and CD4 specificities undetected.

In its sample, this clonotype was seen many times. Its cognate antigen is unknown. Germline CDR1 and CDR2: SEHNR and FQNEAQ (reference sequence). The CDR3 is 16 amino acids. Trimming took 7 bases from V and 1 from J, leaving 19 bases between them. In the library, individual cDNA molecules carried attached unique molecular identifiers. TCRdb reanalysed the 5' RACE reads using MiXCR and keeps one entry per CDR3 protein. In the table there are over 95,000 distinct CDR3 sequences, roughly 17% of which are singletons. The chain couples TRBV7-9 to TRBJ1-1, with D unresolved. This sequence originates from an adult who was a healthcare worker with PCR-confirmed SARS-CoV-2 infection or an uninfected control (not recorded which). The source material was whole blood. DNA of the CDR3: TGTGCCAGCACCAACCCGGAGGGCAGCGAGAACACTGAAGCTTTCTTT. It is translated as CASTNPEGSENTEAFF.